Shown below are 14 T cell receptor beta chains from a single sample sequenced in a study of blood T cell repertoires in COVID-19. Clones were read by immunoSEQ multiplex PCR, and TCRdb kept only the in-frame ones, dropping some. The table lists about 140,000 clones, around 87% of them singletons. Sample: peripheral blood. Receptors were obtained from a human donor in a cohort sampled during active COVID-19.

The chain links TRBV28 to TRBJ2-7; TRBD1 might be the D (6 bases). V lost 3 bases to trimming and J lost 2 bases, with 8 bases between them. The CDR3 covers 13 residues. CDR1 MDHEN and CDR2 SYDVKM come from the germline V gene. CDR3 in DNA: TGTGCCAGCAGTTTGCCAGGGGCCTACGAGCAGTACTTC. It encodes CASSLPGAYEQYF.

The chain carries TRBV20-1 and TRBJ2-1; D remains unclear. The V and J ends lost 2 bases and 3 bases respectively, with 2 bases between them. The germline CDR1 and CDR2 sequences are DFQATT and SNEGSKA (reference sequence). CDR3 size: 11 residues. The CDR3 DNA sequence: TGCAGTGCTAGACTCTACAATGAGCAGTTCTTC. Translation: CSARLYNEQFF.

V and J are TRBV5-1 and TRBJ2-2; TRBD1 matches at 7 bases. The CDR3 consists of 16 residues. With 1 base clipped from V and 1 base from J, the junction kept 4 bases outside the gene matches. Germline-derived CDR1 and CDR2 are SGHRS and YFSETQ. The DNA for the CDR3 is TGCGCCAGCAGCTTGAGGGGACAGCTGAACACCGGGGAGCTGTTTTTT. Translating gives CASSLRGQLNTGELFF.

This chain links TRBV12-3 or TRBV12-4 with TRBJ2-7, with D perhaps matching TRBD2 (5 bases). CDR3 size: 13 residues. V lost 7 bases and J 3 bases, leaving 13 bases between the germline ends. CDR3 region: CASTQDYRYEQYF. In nucleotides, the CDR3 is TGTGCCAGCACCCAAGACTATCGCTACGAGCAGTACTTC.

The rearrangement uses TRBV4-1 and TRBJ1-6; D is uncertain. This CDR3 is built from 15 residues. Germline V lookup: CDR1 MGHRA, CDR2 YSYEKL. V was clipped by 1 base and J by 8 bases, with 12 bases between them. CDR3 nucleotide sequence: TGCGCCAGCAGCCAAGCGAGCCTAGTGGATTCACCCCTCCACTTT. As protein: CASSQASLVDSPLHF.

The rearrangement joins TRBV11-2 to TRBJ2-2; 10 nucleotides align to TRBD1. CDR3 length: 15 amino acids. V lost 3 bases, J lost 6 bases, and 4 bases stayed unmatched. CDR1 and CDR2 from the germline V gene are SGHAT and FQNNGV. The CDR3 is CASSLGQGLAGELFF. CDR3 sequence (DNA): TGTGCCAGCAGCTTGGGACAGGGGTTAGCCGGGGAGCTGTTTTTT.

The CDR3 is CASSLRTGGLSEAFF. CDR3 coding DNA: TGTGCCAGCAGCTTAAGAACAGGGGGCCTTTCTGAAGCTTTCTTT. The chain has TRBV7-3 and TRBJ1-1; 9 bases align to TRBD1. The CDR3 is 15 amino acids. Trimming at V came to 1 base and at J to 6 bases, leaving 6 bases not matched to a gene. Germline CDR1 reads SGHTA; CDR2 reads FQGTGA.

The chain is built from TRBV7-3 and TRBJ2-3, with TRBD1 matching 7 bases. The CDR3 is 16 amino acids. The V segment lost 0 bases and the J segment 2 bases; nucleotides outside the gene matches: 5. The germline gives CDR1 SGHTA, CDR2 FQGTGA. The CDR3 sequence is CASSLTGGAATDTQYF. In DNA, the CDR3 is TGTGCCAGCAGCTTAACAGGGGGCGCGGCCACAGATACGCAGTATTTT.

The chain employs TRBV4-1 and TRBJ1-2; TRBD1 matches 8 bases. The germline V gene has CDR1 MGHRA and CDR2 YSYEKL. V dropped 2 bases and J dropped 4; count of bases not matched to a gene: 3. The CDR3 is 14 residues long. The CDR3, as DNA: TGCGCCAGCAGCCAAACCCAGGGGGCCTATGGCTACACCTTC. This sequence encodes CASSQTQGAYGYTF.

The genes are TRBV7-9 and TRBJ2-2, with 10 bases matching TRBD2. The CDR3 has 15 amino acids. Losses at the gene ends were 5 bases for V and 6 bases for J; bases not matched to a gene: 6. CDR1 is SEHNR and CDR2 is FQNEAQ in the germline V gene (reference sequence). The CDR3 protein is CASSTPGLASGELFF. The CDR3 nucleotides are TGTGCCAGCAGCACTCCGGGACTAGCGTCCGGGGAGCTGTTTTTT.

The chain recombines TRBV4-1 with TRBJ2-5, with TRBD2 matching 11 bases. Germline CDR1 is MGHRA and CDR2 is YSYEKL. Trimming at V came to 4 bases and at J to 2 bases, leaving 3 bases not matched to a gene. CDR3 size: 15 residues. The CDR3 DNA reads as TGCGCCAGCAGCCTCTTAGCGGGGGGGCAAGAGACCCAGTACTTC. Amino acids: CASSLLAGGQETQYF.

The chain carries TRBV7-8 and TRBJ2-2; possibly TRBD1 for D (6 bases). The length of the CDR3 is 13 residues. From germline, CDR1 is SGHVS and CDR2 FQNEAQ. The V and J ends lost 7 bases and 10 bases respectively, with 16 bases between them. This chain's CDR3 is CASTTGRSEELFF. In DNA form, the CDR3 reads TGTGCCAGCACCACAGGGAGATCAGAGGAGCTGTTTTTT.

V usage is TRBV5-6 and J usage is TRBJ2-3; 13 bases match TRBD2. Germline assignment: CDR1 SGHDT and CDR2 YYEEEE. CDR3 length: 17 amino acids. The V gene end was trimmed by 2 bases and the J gene end by 4 bases; junction bases not matched to a gene: 7. CDR3 residues: CASSLRLAGGRADTQYF. CDR3 coding DNA: TGTGCCAGCAGCTTAAGACTAGCGGGAGGAAGGGCAGATACGCAGTATTTT.

The chain couples TRBV6-1 to TRBJ2-7, with D possibly matching TRBD2 (6 bases). Germline-derived CDR1 and CDR2 are MNHNS and SASEGT. CDR3 length: 17 residues. Trimming shortened V by 0 bases and J by 3 bases, and 18 bases separated the two germline ends. Here the CDR3 DNA reads TGTGCCAGCAGTGAAGCTAGTTGGCAGGGAGGATTCTACGAGCAGTACTTC. It translates to CASSEASWQGGFYEQYF.